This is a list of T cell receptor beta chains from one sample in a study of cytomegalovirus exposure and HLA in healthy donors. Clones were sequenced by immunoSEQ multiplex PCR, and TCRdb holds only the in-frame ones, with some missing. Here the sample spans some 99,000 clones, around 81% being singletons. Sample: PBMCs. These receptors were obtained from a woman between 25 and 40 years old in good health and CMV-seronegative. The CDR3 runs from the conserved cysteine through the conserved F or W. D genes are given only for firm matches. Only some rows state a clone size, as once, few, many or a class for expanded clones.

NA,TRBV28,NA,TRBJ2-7,TGTGCCAGCAGACCACAGGGCTTCGAGCAGTACTTC,CASRPQGFEQYF
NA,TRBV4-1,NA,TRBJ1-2,TGCGCCAGCAGCCAAGCGGAGGTGAGGGGAGGGGGCTACACCTTC,CASSQAEVRGGGYTF
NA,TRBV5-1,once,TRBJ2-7,TGCGCCAGCAGGGTCCGGCTGGCGGACGAGCAGTACTTC,CASRVRLADEQYF
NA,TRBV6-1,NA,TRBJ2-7,TGTGCCAGCAGTCTGGTACAGACCTCCTACGAGCAGTACTTC,CASSLVQTSYEQYF
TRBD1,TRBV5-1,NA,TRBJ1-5,TGCGCCAGCAGCCCAGGACAGGAGAATCAGCCCCAGCATTTT,CASSPGQENQPQHF
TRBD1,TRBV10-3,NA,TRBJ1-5,TGTGCCATCAGTGAAACAGGGGGCGGGAGTCAGCCCCAGCATTTT,CAISETGGGSQPQHF
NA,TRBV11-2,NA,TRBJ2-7,TGTGCCAGCAGCGCGAACTACGAGCAGTACTTC,CASSANYEQYF
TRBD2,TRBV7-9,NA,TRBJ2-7,TGTGCCAGCAGCCACTGGGGAGGCAGACTAGCGGGAGTAAAAGAGCAGTACTTC,CASSHWGGRLAGVKEQYF
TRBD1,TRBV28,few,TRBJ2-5,TGTGCCAGCAGTCTGCGACAGGGGCAAGAGACCCAGTACTTC,CASSLRQGQETQYF
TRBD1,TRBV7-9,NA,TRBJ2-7,TGTGCCAGCAGTACCCCGGGACAGGTTCCCGAGCAGTACTTC,CASSTPGQVPEQYF
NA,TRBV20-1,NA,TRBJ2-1,TGCAGAGGCGAGGTAAACAATGAGCAGTTCTTC,CRGEVNNEQFF
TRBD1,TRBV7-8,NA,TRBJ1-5,TGTGCCAGCAGCTTATCCTCCTCCCTTGGACAGGTAGAGCTTAGCAATCAGCCCCAGCATTTT,CASSLSSSLGQVELSNQPQHF
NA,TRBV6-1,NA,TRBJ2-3,TGTGCCACCGAGCGGACTAGCACAGATACGCAGTATTTT,CATERTSTDTQYF
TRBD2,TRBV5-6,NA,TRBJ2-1,TGTGCCAGCAGCTTGGAAGTGAGGACTAGCGGGACCCGAGGCGATGAGCAGTTCTTC,CASSLEVRTSGTRGDEQFF
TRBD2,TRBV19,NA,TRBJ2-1,TGTGCCAGTAGTACAAGCCTTAGCGGGGGCGCCTACAATGAGCAGTTCTTC,CASSTSLSGGAYNEQFF
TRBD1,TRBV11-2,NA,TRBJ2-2,TGTGCCAGCAGCAATCAACGGACAGGGGGAGTCACCGGAGAGCTGTTTTTT,CASSNQRTGGVTGELFF
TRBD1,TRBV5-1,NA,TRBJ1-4,TGCGCCAGCAGCTTGGCCGGGACAGGGAGTAATGAAAAACTGTTTTTT,CASSLAGTGSNEKLFF
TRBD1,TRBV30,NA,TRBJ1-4,TGTGCCTGGAGTAGGGGACAGGGTAATGAAAAACTGTTTTTT,CAWSRGQGNEKLFF
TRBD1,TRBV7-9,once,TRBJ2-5,TGTGCCAGCAGCTTATCGAACAGGGGAGAGACCCAGTACTTC,CASSLSNRGETQYF
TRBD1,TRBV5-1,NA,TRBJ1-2,TGCGCCAGCAGCTTGGCGGACAGGAGCTATGGCTACACCTTC,CASSLADRSYGYTF
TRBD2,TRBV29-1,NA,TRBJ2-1,TGCAGCGTTGGAGGCGGGCGGGAGGGGCACAATGAGCAGTTCTTC,CSVGGGREGHNEQFF
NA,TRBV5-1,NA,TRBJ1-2,TGCGCCAGCAGCTTGGAGGGGCTCGGCTATGGCTACACCTTC,CASSLEGLGYGYTF
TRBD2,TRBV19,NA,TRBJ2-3,TGTGCCAGTAGTATAGGCCGGACTAGCGGAGGAGATACGCAGTATTTT,CASSIGRTSGGDTQYF
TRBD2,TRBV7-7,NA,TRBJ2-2,TGTGCCATTCTAGCGGACCTAAGGGGGGAGCTGTTTTTT,CAILADLRGELFF
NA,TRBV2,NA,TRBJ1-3,TGTGCCAGCAGTCTCCGGGACTCTGGAAACACCATATATTTT,CASSLRDSGNTIYF
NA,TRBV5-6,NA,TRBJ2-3,TGTGCCAGCAGCTTGGAGGTGGGCCTGCCAGATACGCAGTATTTT,CASSLEVGLPDTQYF
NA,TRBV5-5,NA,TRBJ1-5,TGTGCCAGCAGCTTGAACAGGGTAGGGCATCAGCCCCAGCATTTT,CASSLNRVGHQPQHF
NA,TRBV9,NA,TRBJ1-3,TGTGCCAGCAGCGTAGGTCCTATGGGAGTAGGAAACACCATATATTTT,CASSVGPMGVGNTIYF
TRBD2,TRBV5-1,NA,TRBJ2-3,TGCGCCAGCAGCTTCTGGGCTAGCGGAACAGATACGCAGTATTTT,CASSFWASGTDTQYF
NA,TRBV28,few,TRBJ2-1,TGTGCCAGCAGTTTGGTGGGGCCGAATGAGCAGTTCTTC,CASSLVGPNEQFF
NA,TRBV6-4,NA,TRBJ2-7,TGTGCCAGCATCGCACCAGCCTCCGCATCCGGGTACGAGCAGTACTTC,CASIAPASASGYEQYF
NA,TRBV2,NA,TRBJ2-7,TGTGCCAGCAGTGATAACGCAGGGGCCTACGAGCAGTACTTC,CASSDNAGAYEQYF
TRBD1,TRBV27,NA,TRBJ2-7,TGTGCCAGCAGCCTAACAGGGGGCCTCTCCTACGAGCAGTACTTC,CASSLTGGLSYEQYF
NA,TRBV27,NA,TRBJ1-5,TGTGCCAGCAGTTTATCGAGGGATCCGGGCAATCAGCCCCAGCATTTT,CASSLSRDPGNQPQHF
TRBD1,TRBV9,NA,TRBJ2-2,TGTGCCAGCAGCGTTAGGGGGCGCGACACCGGGGAGCTGTTTTTT,CASSVRGRDTGELFF
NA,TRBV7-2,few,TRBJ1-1,TGTGCCAGCAGCCATACCCAAAAGGGAGCAGGGGTGGTCAGCACTGAAGCTTTCTTT,CASSHTQKGAGVVSTEAFF
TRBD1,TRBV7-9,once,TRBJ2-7,TGTTCCAGCAGCTTAGGGGGTTCGGGACAGGGGACCTACGAGCAGTACTTC,CSSSLGGSGQGTYEQYF
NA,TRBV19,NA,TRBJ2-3,TGTGCCAGTAGTATGCTCGGACAGACCGGACAGCAGTATTTT,CASSMLGQTGQQYF
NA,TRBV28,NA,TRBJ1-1,TGTGCCAGCAGTGAGGGGGACACTGAAGCTTTCTTT,CASSEGDTEAFF
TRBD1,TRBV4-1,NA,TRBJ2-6,TGCGCCAGCAGCCAAGGACAGGGCGGCGTCCTGACTTTC,CASSQGQGGVLTF
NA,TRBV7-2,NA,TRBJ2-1,TGTGCCAGCAGCTTACGAGGCGTCCTGGAGAATGAGCAGTTCTTC,CASSLRGVLENEQFF
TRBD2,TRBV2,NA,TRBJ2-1,TGTGCCAGCAGTGAGCTGGACCTAGCGGGAACGTGGGGGCAGTTCTTC,CASSELDLAGTWGQFF
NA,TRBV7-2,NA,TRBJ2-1,TGTGCCAGCAGCTTAGTACCGAGGGGGAACCTGAATGAGCAGTTCTTC,CASSLVPRGNLNEQFF
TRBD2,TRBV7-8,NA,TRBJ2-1,TGTGCCAGCAGCCCCGGACTAGACGCTCCCGGAGCTGAGCAGTTCTTC,CASSPGLDAPGAEQFF
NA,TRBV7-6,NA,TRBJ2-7,TGTGCCAGCAGCTTAGCGCTAAGAGCCGAGCAGTACTTC,CASSLALRAEQYF
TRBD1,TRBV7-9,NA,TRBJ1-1,TGTTCCAGCAGCTTAATCCCGACAGGGTTTGTTGGGATGAACACTGAAGCTTTCTTT,CSSSLIPTGFVGMNTEAFF
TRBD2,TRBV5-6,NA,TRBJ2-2,TGTGCCAGCAGCTGGGGACTAGCGGGACAAACCGGGGAGCTGTTTTTT,CASSWGLAGQTGELFF
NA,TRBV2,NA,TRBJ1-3,TGTGCCAGCAGTGAGCTGACAGGAAAAAGCTCTGGAAACACCATATATTTT,CASSELTGKSSGNTIYF